This T cell receptor beta chain was recovered during a study of post-analysis software for immune sequencing data. Study observations and caveats: TRBV segments more frequent in patients than in controls numbered roughly 5 and included TRBV5-6, TRBV5-1 and TRBV20-1.

In its sample, this clonotype was seen a few times. What it binds is not known. J was trimmed by 7 bases and V by 3 bases; bases with no gene match: 10. The germline V gene encodes CDR1 SGHRS and CDR2 YFSETQ. The CDR3 runs to 16 residues. Researchers reported that TCR beta cDNA libraries carried unique molecular identifiers. MiXCR, applied by TCRdb to the PCR reads, yields one record per CDR3 protein. The table records about 200,000 distinct CDR3 sequences, about 30% of them present only once. The source material was blood. The J gene is TRBJ1-6, the V gene TRBV5-1, with 7 bases that match TRBD1. This clonotype originated in a girl younger than 18 with multiple sclerosis. This chain's CDR3 is CASSSRPGQKNSPLHF. Written as DNA, the CDR3 is TGCGCCAGCAGCTCGCGCCCGGGACAGAAAAATTCACCCCTCCACTTT.